This is a list of T cell receptor beta chains from one sample in a study of post-analysis software for immune sequencing data. MiXCR, run by TCRdb on the PCR reads, gives a single entry per CDR3 protein. The repertoire holds around 190,000 distinct CDR3 sequences, 29% seen once, with around 3.2% in the top ten. What was sequenced was blood. These receptors were collected from a girl aged 2-17 years with multiple sclerosis. Each CDR3 is given with its conserved first and last residue.

v_call	j_call	cdr3_aa
TRBV7-6	TRBJ1-2	CASSFFPAGQGDYGYTF
TRBV7-9	TRBJ2-1	CASSRAVSYNEQFF
TRBV5-1	TRBJ2-3	CASSFRASGVDTQYF
TRBV20-1	TRBJ1-1	CSADISVNTEAFF
TRBV12-3/TRBV12-4	TRBJ1-5	CASRREGSNQPQHF
TRBV25-1	TRBJ2-2	CASSRQKWTGELFF
TRBV12-3/TRBV12-4	TRBJ1-1	CASSPGPRDLLTEAFF
TRBV5-1	TRBJ2-5	CASSLAVQSWEQYF
TRBV25-1	TRBJ2-7	CASSESENYEQYF
TRBV5-1	TRBJ1-2	CASSPGRYGYTF
TRBV12-3/TRBV12-4	TRBJ2-1	CASSLSTRDEQFF
TRBV7-2	TRBJ2-7	CASSLAGREQYF
TRBV6-2/TRBV6-3	TRBJ1-1	CASTRGTSTEAFF
TRBV4-1	TRBJ2-5	CASSQDPVRGSQETQYF
TRBV2	TRBJ2-6	CASSVQGSGANVLTF
TRBV2	TRBJ1-2	CASSPFFGSNYGYTF
TRBV28	TRBJ1-4	CASSFDDEKLFF
TRBV6-5	TRBJ1-2	CASSPILGRGGCTF
TRBV25-1	TRBJ1-6	CASSVQSSYSSPLHF
TRBV5-1	TRBJ2-1	CASSLSVGGNEQFF
TRBV12-3/TRBV12-4	TRBJ2-2	CASSLSDHFGELFF
TRBV20-1	TRBJ1-1	CSASPSGRMNTEAFF
TRBV4-1	TRBJ2-1	CASSRGLAGGYNEQFF
TRBV3-1	TRBJ1-4	CASSQEVGGRELFF
TRBV7-2	TRBJ2-5	CASSLGLHQETQYF
TRBV29-1	TRBJ2-5	CSVDRGPATQYF
TRBV28	TRBJ1-1	CASSPREGGIATEAFF
TRBV2	TRBJ1-4	CASSESGSRASAKLFF
TRBV30	TRBJ1-1	CAWNRAGTEAFF
TRBV6-2/TRBV6-3	TRBJ1-3	CASRRQGIRNTIYF
TRBV10-3	TRBJ1-3	CAISPTGNTIYF
TRBV5-1	TRBJ2-7	CASSLVFTGTAGAYEQYF
TRBV20-1	TRBJ1-2	CSGGGGNYGYTF
TRBV4-1	TRBJ2-7	CASSPRRSYEQYF
TRBV5-6	TRBJ1-6	CASSVTGTGPRSSYNSPLHF
TRBV5-1	TRBJ1-1	CASSRLGDTEAFF
TRBV7-2	TRBJ2-3	CASSLVGGGPEYF
TRBV7-9	TRBJ2-3	CASRAGTSTDTQYF
TRBV5-1	TRBJ1-1	CASSRQGATEAFF
TRBV29-1	TRBJ2-7	CSVEGRGGYEQYF
TRBV19	TRBJ2-1	CASSIGGSRDEQFF
TRBV5-6	TRBJ1-5	CASSPRGGGNQPQHF
TRBV19	TRBJ1-5	CASSIWLQGRIQPQHF
TRBV14	TRBJ1-2	CASSHRQGSWGYTF
TRBV5-1	TRBJ1-6	CASSLDGVNNSPLHF
TRBV29-1	TRBJ2-3	CSVARTGATDTQYF
TRBV5-1	TRBJ2-7	CASSLATGAYEQYF